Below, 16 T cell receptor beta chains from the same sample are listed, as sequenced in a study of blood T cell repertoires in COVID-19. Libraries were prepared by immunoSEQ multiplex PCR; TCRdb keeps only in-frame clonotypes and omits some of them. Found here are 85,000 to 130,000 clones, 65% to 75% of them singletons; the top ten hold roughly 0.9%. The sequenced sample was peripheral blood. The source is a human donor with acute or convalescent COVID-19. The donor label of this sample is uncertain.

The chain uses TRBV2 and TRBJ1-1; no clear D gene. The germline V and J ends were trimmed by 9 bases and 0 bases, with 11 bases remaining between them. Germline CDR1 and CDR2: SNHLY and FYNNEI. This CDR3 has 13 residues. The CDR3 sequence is CASSLALNTEAFF. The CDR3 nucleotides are TGTGCCAGTTCTCTGGCCCTGAACACTGAAGCTTTCTTT.

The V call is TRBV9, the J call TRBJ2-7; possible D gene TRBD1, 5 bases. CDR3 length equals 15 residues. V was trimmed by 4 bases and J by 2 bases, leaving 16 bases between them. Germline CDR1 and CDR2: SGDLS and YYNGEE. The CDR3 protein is CASSPRAGHAYEQYF. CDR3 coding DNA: TGTGCCAGCAGCCCTAGAGCAGGGCATGCCTACGAGCAGTACTTC.

The CDR3 DNA is TGTGCCAGCTCGGCCGAGGGACAGCGGAACACTGAAGCTTTCTTT. Amino acid sequence: CASSAEGQRNTEAFF. V and J are TRBV18 and TRBJ1-1; 7 positions match TRBD1. Losses at the gene ends were 6 bases for V and 1 base for J; bases not matched to a gene: 8. Germline lookup yields CDR1 KGHSH and CDR2 LQKENI. CDR3 length equals 15 residues. The complete variable domain, with remaining parts taken from reference TRBV18 and TRBJ1-1, reads NAGVMQNPRHLVRRRGQEARLRCSPMKGHSHVYWYRQLPEEGLKFMVYLQKENIIDESGMPKERFSAEFPKEGPSILRIQQVVRGDSAAYFCASSAEGQRNTEAFFGQGTRLTVV.

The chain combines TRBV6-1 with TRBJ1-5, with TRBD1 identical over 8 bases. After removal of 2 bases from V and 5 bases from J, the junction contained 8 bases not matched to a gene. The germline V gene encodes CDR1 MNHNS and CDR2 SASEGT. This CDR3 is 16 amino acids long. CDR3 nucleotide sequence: TGTGCCAGCAGTGAAAAGTGGACAGGGTCGGATCAGCCCCAGCATTTT. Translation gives CASSEKWTGSDQPQHF.

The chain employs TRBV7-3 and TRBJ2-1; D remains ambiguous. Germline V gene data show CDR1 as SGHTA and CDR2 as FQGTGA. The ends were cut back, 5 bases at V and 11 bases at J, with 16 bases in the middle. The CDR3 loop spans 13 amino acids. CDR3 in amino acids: CASSRSPTTKQFF. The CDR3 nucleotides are TGTGCCAGCAGCCGAAGCCCGACAACCAAGCAGTTCTTC.

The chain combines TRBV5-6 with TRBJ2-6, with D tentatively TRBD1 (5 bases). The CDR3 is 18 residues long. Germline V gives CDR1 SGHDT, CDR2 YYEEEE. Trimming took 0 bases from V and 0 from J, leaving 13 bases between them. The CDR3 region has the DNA TGTGCCAGCAGCTTGGCAGGGTCTCGTCTCTCTGGGGCCAACGTCCTGACTTTC. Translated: CASSLAGSRLSGANVLTF.

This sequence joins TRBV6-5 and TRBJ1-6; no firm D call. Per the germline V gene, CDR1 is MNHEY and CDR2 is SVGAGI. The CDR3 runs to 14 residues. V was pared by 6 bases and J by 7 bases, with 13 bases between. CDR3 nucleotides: TGTGCCAGCAGAACAGCCACGGGGAATTCACCCCTCCACTTT. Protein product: CASRTATGNSPLHF.

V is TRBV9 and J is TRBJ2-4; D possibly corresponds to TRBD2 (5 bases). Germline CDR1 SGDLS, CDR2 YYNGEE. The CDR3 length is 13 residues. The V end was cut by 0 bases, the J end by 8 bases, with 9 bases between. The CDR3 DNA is TGTGCCAGCAGCGTAGGAGCCGGGGACATTCAGTACTTC. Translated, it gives CASSVGAGDIQYF.

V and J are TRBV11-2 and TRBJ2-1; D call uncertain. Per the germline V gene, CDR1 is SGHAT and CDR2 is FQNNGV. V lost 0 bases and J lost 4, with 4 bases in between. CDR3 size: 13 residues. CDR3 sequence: CASSLDEYNEQFF. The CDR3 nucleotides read TGTGCCAGCAGCTTAGACGAGTACAATGAGCAGTTCTTC.

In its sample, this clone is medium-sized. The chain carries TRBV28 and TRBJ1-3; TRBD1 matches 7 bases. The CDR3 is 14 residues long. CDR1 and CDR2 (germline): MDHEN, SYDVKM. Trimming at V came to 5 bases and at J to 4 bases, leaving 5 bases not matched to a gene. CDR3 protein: CASSRDSNGNTIYF. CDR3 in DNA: TGTGCCAGCAGTCGGGACAGCAACGGAAACACCATATATTTT.

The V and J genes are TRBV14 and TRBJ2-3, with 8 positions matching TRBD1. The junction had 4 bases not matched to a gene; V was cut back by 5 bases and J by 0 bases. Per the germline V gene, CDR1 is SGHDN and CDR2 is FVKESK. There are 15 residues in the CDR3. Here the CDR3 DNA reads TGTGCCAGCAGCGGACAGGGTGCTAGCACAGATACGCAGTATTTT. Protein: CASSGQGASTDTQYF.

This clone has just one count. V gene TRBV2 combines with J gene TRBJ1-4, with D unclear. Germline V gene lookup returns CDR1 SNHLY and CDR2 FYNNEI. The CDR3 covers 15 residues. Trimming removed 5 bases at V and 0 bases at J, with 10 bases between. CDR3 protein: CASSSKEATNEKLFF. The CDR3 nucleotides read TGTGCCAGCAGTTCTAAGGAGGCAACTAATGAAAAACTGTTTTTT. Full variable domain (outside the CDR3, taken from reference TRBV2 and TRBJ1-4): EPEVTQTPSHQVTQMGQEVILRCVPISNHLYFYWYRQILGQKVEFLVSFYNNEISEKSEIFDDQFSVERPDGSNFTLKIRSTKLEDSAMYFCASSSKEATNEKLFFGSGTQLSVL.

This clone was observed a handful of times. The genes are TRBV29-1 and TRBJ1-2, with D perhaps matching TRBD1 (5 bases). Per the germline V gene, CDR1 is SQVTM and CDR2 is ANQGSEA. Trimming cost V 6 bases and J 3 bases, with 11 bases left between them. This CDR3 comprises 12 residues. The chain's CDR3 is CSVQGGDYGYTF. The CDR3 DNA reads TGCAGCGTCCAGGGTGGGGACTATGGCTACACCTTC.

The CDR3 DNA follows: TGTGCCTGGAGTGTACCGGCAGGGGGTAACTATGGCTACACCTTC. As protein: CAWSVPAGGNYGYTF. The chain has TRBV30 and TRBJ1-2; 7 bases are a match to TRBD1. CDR1 and CDR2 from the germline V gene are GTSNPN and SVGIG (reference sequence). This CDR3 is 15 amino acids long. V gave up 0 bases and J gave up 1 base; unmatched junction bases: 5.

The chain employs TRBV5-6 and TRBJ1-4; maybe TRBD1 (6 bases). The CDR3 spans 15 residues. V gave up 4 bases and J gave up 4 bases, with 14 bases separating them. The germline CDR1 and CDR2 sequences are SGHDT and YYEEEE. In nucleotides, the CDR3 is TGTGCCAGCAGCCGTGGACAGCTTTATAATGAAAAACTGTTTTTT. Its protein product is CASSRGQLYNEKLFF.

CDR3 bases: TGCGCCAGCAGCCAGGGACAGGCCGCTGGGGAGCAGTACTTC. This gives the protein CASSQGQAAGEQYF. The V and J genes are TRBV4-1 and TRBJ2-7; 8 positions match TRBD1. The CDR3 runs 14 residues. The germline gives CDR1 MGHRA, CDR2 YSYEKL. The junction had 8 bases not matched to a gene; V was cut back by 3 bases and J by 7 bases.